The following is a TCR beta chain sequence with its context. The clone's antigen remains unknown. No base-level quality is on record; no much larger clone is a single base apart. The collaborating institutions used their own protocols to collect whole blood in K2EDTA tubes. Collaborator samples were shipped for TCRbeta analysis as frozen whole blood, isolated PBMCs, or DNA extracted from either sample type. The immunoSEQ Assay, a bias-controlled multiplex PCR, was used to amplify TCRbeta CDR3 regions from genomic DNA. As for the original processing: Nucleated cell counts per sample were estimated from amplification of reference gene primers within the assay. To quantify the absolute abundance of each unique TCRbeta CDR3 rearrangement, sequence reads were collapsed and filtered. For each sample, productive Simpson clonality was calculated as the square root of Simpson's diversity index across productive rearrangements. TCRdb re-hosts the immuneACCESS table, in-frame sequences only. Its copies lack some clones; in the studies checked, an unresolved V gene accounts for under half of them, and the cause for the rest is not known. V, J and clone size derive from that table, while D and trimming were established from the DNA sequence. In this sample the table shows about 99,000 clones, approximately 80% of which occur a single time. The top ten constitute 12% of the sample.

The data originate from a study of blood T cell repertoires in COVID-19 (TCRdb year 2020). With regard to the full study: The collaborator samples originated in the United States, Italy and Spain and spanned the acute and convalescent phases of COVID-19. The material from the prospective study consisted of cDNA or gDNA derived from T cells, B-cell-depleted T cells, or PBMCs. Deeply sampled blood TCRbeta repertoires from subjects exposed to, actively infected with, or recovered from COVID-19 were included in the dataset. The repertoires were released in a freely available public database meant as a resource for research on the immune response to SARS-CoV-2. Samples came from the ongoing ImmuneRACE study (first 160 participants) plus 1,254 subjects from 6 global collaborators. The sample metadata nearly always contained a de-identified subject ID, COVID-19 status, age in years and sex. HLA class I and class II types, where available, came from metadata supplied by the sample provider rather than from assay-based typing.

The CDR3 runs 14 amino acids, cysteine and phenylalanine included. The only DNA kept is the CDR3, 42 bases in frame from the first base. The germline V gene sets CDR1 to SGDLS and CDR2 to YYNGEE. At the junction V is shortened by 0 bases and J by 1 base, with 8 bases in between. The study at large found these results: How much clinical and demographic metadata was included differed by source and by participant, and the metadata was provided uncurated.

What was sequenced was peripheral blood. Recombination connected TRBV9 to TRBJ2-7; perhaps TRBD1 is the D gene, with 5 bases matching. This sequence originates from a human donor in a cohort sampled during active COVID-19. This receptor has the CDR3 CASSVEGWSYEQYF. The DNA is TGTGCCAGCAGCGTAGAGGGGTGGTCCTACGAGCAGTACTTC.